One and the same sample provided the 3 T cell receptor beta chains below, sequenced in a study of vaccination and CD4 T cells after COVID-19. Treatment given: approximately 11-day PBMC culture with coronavirus spike peptide pools or control peptides (ViraFEST assay). These TCRs' antigens remain unknown. The Oncomine TCR Beta short-read assay was applied to DNA of cultured CD4+ T cells. One entry per CDR3 protein, called by TCRdb with MiXCR from the PCR reads. Counted here are 20,000 or so distinct CDR3 sequences, around 50% occurring once; the ten biggest clones make up 5.5%. Material: CD4+ T cells from blood, cultured in vitro. The receptors shown here come from a human donor who had recovered from COVID-19.

The chain joins TRBV20-1 to TRBJ2-3; D is possibly TRBD2 (5 bases). The ends were cut back, 0 bases at V and 4 bases at J, with 11 bases in the middle. Looked up from germline, CDR1 is DFQATT and CDR2 is SNEGSKA (reference sequence). The CDR3 extends over 14 amino acids. CDR3 protein: CSARDWASPDTQYF. The CDR3 DNA sequence: TGCAGTGCTAGAGATTGGGCTAGCCCAGATACGCAGTATTTT.

The J gene is TRBJ2-7, the V gene TRBV10-2; perhaps TRBD1 as D (5 bases). The CDR3 sequence is 13 residues long. The V end lost 4 bases, the J end lost 7 bases, and 14 bases lay between the germline ends. Germline V CDR1 and CDR2: WSHSY, SAAADI. The chain's CDR3 is CASSVGLSGEQYF. The DNA for the CDR3 is TGCGCCAGCAGTGTAGGCCTCTCAGGGGAGCAGTACTTC.

This sequence joins TRBV2 and TRBJ2-7; TRBD1 might be the D (7 bases). V was pared by 6 bases and J by 3 bases, with 24 bases between. The CDR3 contains 17 residues. Germline V gives CDR1 SNHLY, CDR2 FYNNEI. In nucleotides, the CDR3 is TGTGCCAGCAGGCCCGCGCCTGGGGCGGGACAGTTCTACGAGCAGTACTTC. This translates into CASRPAPGAGQFYEQYF.